These 19 T cell receptor beta chains originate from one sample sequenced in a study of shared clonotypes between healthy human individuals. CD45RO-negative CD8 cells positively selected for CCR7 made up the naive population, which excluded terminally differentiated effector memory CD45RA+ cells. The table came from immunoSEQ multiplex PCR; TCRdb's copy has only in-frame clones and leaves some out. The sample carries about 2 million clones, approximately 94% recorded once. Sample: naive CD8+ T cells sorted from blood. These receptor sequences come from a man aged 18 to 30 in good health.

The chain couples TRBV28 to TRBJ1-1; 7 nucleotides align to TRBD1. With 1 base clipped from V and 7 bases from J, the junction kept 15 bases outside the gene matches. This CDR3 contains 17 residues. The V gene's germline CDR1 is MDHEN and CDR2 SYDVKM. CDR3 in DNA: TGTGCCAGCAGTTTATTTACCGGGACAGCGGGCGAGGTTGAAGCTTTCTTT. Translating it yields CASSLFTGTAGEVEAFF.

Concerning this clone: This sample includes further DNA sequences coding for the same CDR3. The V gene is TRBV5-4, the J gene TRBJ1-1; possibly TRBD1 for D (5 bases). In germline, CDR1 is SGHNT, CDR2 YYREEE (reference sequence). V lost 1 base and J 5 bases, leaving 9 bases between the germline ends. The CDR3 contains 13 residues. CDR3 protein: CASSLPGETEAFF. CDR3 in DNA: TGTGCCAGCAGCTTGCCGGGGGAAACTGAAGCTTTCTTT.

J is TRBJ2-1 and V is TRBV4-1; D is perhaps TRBD2 (5 bases). V dropped 4 bases and J dropped 5 bases, with 15 bases sitting between them. The CDR3 runs to 15 residues. Germline V gives CDR1 MGHRA, CDR2 YSYEKL. CDR3: CASSLVSATNNEQFF. DNA for the CDR3: TGCGCCAGCAGCCTCGTATCCGCGACTAACAATGAGCAGTTCTTC.

The V and J genes are TRBV14 and TRBJ2-1, with 8 bases aligning to TRBD2. The V segment lost 2 bases and the J segment 6 bases; nucleotides outside the gene matches: 15. From germline, CDR1 is SGHDN and CDR2 FVKESK. The CDR3 totals 18 residues. The chain's CDR3 is CASSQLQAAREGPNEQFF. CDR3 nucleotides: TGTGCCAGCAGCCAATTACAGGCGGCACGGGAGGGGCCCAATGAGCAGTTCTTC.

This rearrangement joins TRBV27 to TRBJ2-1; D call uncertain. The germline V gene encodes CDR1 MNHEY and CDR2 SMNVEV (reference sequence). The CDR3 runs 11 residues. V lost 7 bases and J lost 8, with 9 bases in between. The CDR3 protein is CASTNSYEQFF. The CDR3 nucleotides read TGTGCCAGCACCAACTCTTATGAGCAGTTCTTC.

The chain combines TRBV9 with TRBJ1-2; 9 nucleotides align to TRBD1. J lost 1 base, V lost 2 bases, and 6 bases had no gene match. Germline V gives CDR1 SGDLS, CDR2 YYNGEE. CDR3 length equals 16 residues. The CDR3 bases are TGTGCCAGCAGCGTCGGTCGGACAGGGGTTAACTATGGCTACACCTTC. Protein product: CASSVGRTGVNYGYTF. Together with reference TRBV9 and TRBJ1-2, the CDR3 gives the full variable domain: DSGVTQTPKHLITATGQRVTLRCSPRSGDLSVYWYQQSLDQGLQFLIQYYNGEERAKGNILERFSAQQFPDLHSELNLSSLELGDSALYFCASSVGRTGVNYGYTFGSGTRLTVV.

The chain links TRBV27 to TRBJ2-5; 7 nucleotides line up with TRBD2. The CDR3 consists of 15 residues. In germline, CDR1 is MNHEY, CDR2 SMNVEV (reference sequence). The V gene end was trimmed by 3 bases and the J gene end by 2 bases; junction bases not matched to a gene: 6. Here the CDR3 DNA reads TGTGCCAGCAGTTTGGTACTAGCGAGGCAAGAGACCCAGTACTTC. It is translated as CASSLVLARQETQYF.

The gene calls are TRBV11-2 and TRBJ2-7; weak D call: TRBD1 (6 bases). V shed 4 bases and J shed 2 bases, with 12 bases lying between them. Germline values: CDR1 SGHAT, CDR2 FQNNGV. CDR3 length: 14 amino acids. CDR3 DNA: TGTGCCAGCAGCTCCTCAGGGGCCCCCTACGAGCAGTACTTC. This encodes CASSSSGAPYEQYF.

The J gene is TRBJ1-2, the V gene TRBV29-1; D uncertain. Trimming pared 3 bases from V and 2 bases from J, leaving 10 bases between. Per the germline V gene, CDR1 is SQVTM and CDR2 is ANQGSEA. The CDR3 is 13 residues long. In DNA form, the CDR3 reads TGCAGCGTTGATCTCGGGAAGAACTATGGCTACACCTTC. Its translation is CSVDLGKNYGYTF.

In regard to this clone: A much more abundant neighbour one base away suggests this may be a read error. The chain links TRBV30 to TRBJ1-3; no reliable D call. The CDR3 is 16 amino acids. CDR1 is GTSNPN and CDR2 is SVGIG in the germline V gene (reference sequence). The V and J ends lost 0 bases and 0 bases respectively, with 12 bases between them. For the CDR3, the DNA is TGTGCCTGGAGTGTACCCCACGTACCCTCTGGAAACACCATATATTTT. Protein sequence: CAWSVPHVPSGNTIYF.

This clone was recorded once. The chain joins TRBV6-5 to TRBJ2-5, with TRBD2 identical over 14 bases. The ends lost 4 bases at V and 2 bases at J; junction bases unmatched: 3. The germline V gene encodes CDR1 MNHEY and CDR2 SVGAGI. The CDR3 consists of 16 residues. CDR3 nucleotides: TGTGCCAGCAGTTCCGGGACTAGCGGGGGTCAAGAGACCCAGTACTTC. This encodes CASSSGTSGGQETQYF.

The chain recombines TRBV2 with TRBJ2-7; TRBD2 agrees at 7 bases. Germline-derived CDR1 and CDR2 are SNHLY and FYNNEI. Trimming at V came to 0 bases and at J to 2 bases, leaving 1 base not matched to a gene. The CDR3 runs to 14 residues. This chain's CDR3 is CASSEASGTYEQYF. The DNA for the CDR3 is TGTGCCAGCAGTGAAGCGAGCGGGACCTACGAGCAGTACTTC.

This clone was recorded only once. This sample also contains other DNA sequences that code for the same CDR3. This chain links TRBV11-2 with TRBJ2-7, with D perhaps matching TRBD2 (5 bases). V dropped 1 base and J dropped 4 bases, with 8 bases sitting between them. This CDR3 contains 13 residues. Germline CDR1 reads SGHAT; CDR2 reads FQNNGV. This CDR3 reads CASSLGLAYEQYF. The CDR3 region has the DNA TGTGCCAGCAGCTTAGGTCTAGCATACGAGCAGTACTTC.

The chain uses TRBV5-6 and TRBJ2-1, with D perhaps matching TRBD1 (6 bases). Germline CDR1 SGHDT, CDR2 YYEEEE. The CDR3 extends over 15 amino acids. V was shortened by 4 bases and J by 8 bases, with 19 bases between the two germline ends. Here the CDR3 reads CASSPGGRGWDEQFF. In nucleotides, the CDR3 is TGTGCCAGCAGCCCTGGGGGCAGGGGTTGGGATGAGCAGTTCTTC.

On this clone itself: Relative to the germline gene, one junction end is altered; a read error may explain this. J is TRBJ2-5 and V is TRBV6-6, with D perhaps assigned TRBD1 or TRBD2 (5 bases each). The CDR3 length is 10 residues. Germline V CDR1 and CDR2: MNHNY, SVGAGI (reference sequence). CDR3 in amino acids: CASNRDEPHF. The CDR3 DNA follows: TGTGCCAGCAACCGGGACGAACCCCACTTC.

The chain joins TRBV4-1 to TRBJ1-2; D not certain. There are 13 residues in the CDR3. Looked up from germline, CDR1 is MGHRA and CDR2 is YSYEKL. Trimming removed 3 bases at V and 4 bases at J, with 9 bases between. The CDR3 bases are TGCGCCAGCAGCCAGTTTCCCCTCTATGGCTACACCTTC. Its translation is CASSQFPLYGYTF.

The rearrangement joins TRBV9 to TRBJ2-1; 7 nucleotides align to TRBD1. The ends lost 2 bases at V and 7 bases at J; junction bases unmatched: 9. CDR3 length: 15 amino acids. Per germline, CDR1 SGDLS and CDR2 YYNGEE. CDR3 nucleotides: TGTGCCAGCAGCGTTGAAGGGACAGACCTTAATGAGCAGTTCTTC. This encodes CASSVEGTDLNEQFF.

The genes are TRBV29-1 and TRBJ2-7, with TRBD1 matching over 9 bases. J lost 3 bases, V lost 5 bases, and 5 bases had no gene match. CDR1 and CDR2 (germline): SQVTM, ANQGSEA. The CDR3 runs 13 residues. The CDR3 loop reads CSVTGGTYYEQYF. Written as DNA, the CDR3 is TGCAGCGTTACAGGGGGCACTTACTACGAGCAGTACTTC.

The rearrangement uses TRBV5-1 and TRBJ1-2; the match to TRBD1 covers 9 bases. V gave up 7 bases and J gave up 0 bases; unmatched junction bases: 7. The CDR3 has 15 amino acids. Germline CDR1 reads SGHRS; CDR2 reads YFSETQ. The CDR3 DNA sequence: TGCGCCAGCGGGGACAGGGAGCGAGCTAACTATGGCTACACCTTC. Translation gives CASGDRERANYGYTF.